Reported below is one TCR beta chain. Its antigen is as yet unknown. The data stem from a study of cytomegalovirus exposure and HLA in healthy donors. For the study at large: Roughly 80 million unique TCRs from HLA-typed donors made up an early data release.

Study-wide findings and caveats: In a later analysis, TCR association rates varied by HLA locus: DRB1 most, HLA-C fewest. Most of the TCR beta V segments (in an earlier analysis) were productive either about 87% or about 30% of the time.

This CDR3 has 12 residues. Germline-derived CDR1 and CDR2 are LNHDA and SQIVND (reference sequence). V gave up 8 bases and J gave up 6 bases; unmatched junction bases: 6. The study ran its PCR with 60 Vbeta and 13 Jbeta primers. Some clones are missing from TCRdb's copy, which holds only in-frame ones; the method was immunoSEQ multiplex PCR. This table has some 98,000 clones, less than 10% appearing once. The chain has TRBV19 and TRBJ1-2, with 7 bases lining up with TRBD1. This sequence was found in a man between 50 and 59 years old in good health and CMV-seropositive. Sequencing input: PBMCs. The CDR3: CASVTGNNGYTF. Written as DNA, the CDR3 is TGTGCCAGTGTGACAGGGAACAATGGCTACACCTTC. The whole variable domain, filled in from reference TRBV19 and TRBJ1-2, reads DGGITQSPKYLFRKEGQNVTLSCEQNLNHDAMYWYRQDPGQGLRLIYYSQIVNDFQKGDIAEGYSVSREKKESFPLTVTSAQKNPTAFYLCASVTGNNGYTFGSGTRLTVV.